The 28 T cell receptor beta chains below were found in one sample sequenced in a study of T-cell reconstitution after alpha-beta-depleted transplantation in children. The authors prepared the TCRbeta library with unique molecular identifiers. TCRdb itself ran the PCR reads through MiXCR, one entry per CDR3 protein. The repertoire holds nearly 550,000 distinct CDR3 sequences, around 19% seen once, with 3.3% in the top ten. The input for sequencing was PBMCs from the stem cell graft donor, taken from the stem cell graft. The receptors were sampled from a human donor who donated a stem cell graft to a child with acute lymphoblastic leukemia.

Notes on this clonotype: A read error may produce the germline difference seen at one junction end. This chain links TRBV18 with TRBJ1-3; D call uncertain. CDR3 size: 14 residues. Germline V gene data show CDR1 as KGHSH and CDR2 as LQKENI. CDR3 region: CASSPRSSGNAIYF. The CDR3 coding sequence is TGTGCCAGCTCACCAAGGTCTTCTGGAAACGCCATATATTTT.

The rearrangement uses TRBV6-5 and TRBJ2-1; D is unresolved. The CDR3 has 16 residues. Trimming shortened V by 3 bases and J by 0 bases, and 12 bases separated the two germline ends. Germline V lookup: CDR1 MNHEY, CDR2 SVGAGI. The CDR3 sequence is CASSYGGGLSYNEQFF. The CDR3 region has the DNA TGTGCCAGCAGTTATGGCGGCGGCCTCTCCTACAATGAGCAGTTCTTC.

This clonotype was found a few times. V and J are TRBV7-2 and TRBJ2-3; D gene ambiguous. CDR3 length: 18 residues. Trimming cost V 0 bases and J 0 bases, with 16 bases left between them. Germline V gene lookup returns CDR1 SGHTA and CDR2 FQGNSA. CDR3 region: CASSLAEKAIPSTDTQYF. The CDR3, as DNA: TGTGCCAGCAGCTTAGCGGAGAAAGCGATACCTAGCACAGATACGCAGTATTTT.

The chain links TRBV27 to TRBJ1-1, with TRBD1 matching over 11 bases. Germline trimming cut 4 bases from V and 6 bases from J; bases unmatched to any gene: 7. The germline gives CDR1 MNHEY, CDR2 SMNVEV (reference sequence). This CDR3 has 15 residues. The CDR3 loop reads CASSWDRGFLSEAFF. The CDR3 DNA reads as TGTGCCAGCAGTTGGGACAGGGGGTTTTTATCTGAAGCTTTCTTT.

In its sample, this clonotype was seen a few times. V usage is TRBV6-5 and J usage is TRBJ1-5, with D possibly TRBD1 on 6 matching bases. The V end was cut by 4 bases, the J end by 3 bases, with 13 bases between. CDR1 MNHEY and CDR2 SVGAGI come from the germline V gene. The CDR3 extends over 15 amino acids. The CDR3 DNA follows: TGTGCCAGCAGTTTCACGACAGGAATCAATCAGCCCCAGCATTTT. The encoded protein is CASSFTTGINQPQHF.

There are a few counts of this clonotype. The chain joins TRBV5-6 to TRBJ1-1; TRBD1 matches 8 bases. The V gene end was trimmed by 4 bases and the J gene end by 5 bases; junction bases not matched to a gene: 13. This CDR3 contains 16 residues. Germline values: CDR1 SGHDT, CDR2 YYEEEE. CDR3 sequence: CASSPKPRTGRTEAFF. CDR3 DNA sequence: TGTGCCAGCAGCCCAAAACCCCGGACAGGGAGAACTGAAGCTTTCTTT. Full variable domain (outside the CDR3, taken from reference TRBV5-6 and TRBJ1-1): DAGVTQSPTHLIKTRGQQVTLRCSPKSGHDTVSWYQQALGQGPQFIFQYYEEEERQRGNFPDRFSGHQFPNYSSELNVNALLLGDSALYLCASSPKPRTGRTEAFFGQGTRLTVV.

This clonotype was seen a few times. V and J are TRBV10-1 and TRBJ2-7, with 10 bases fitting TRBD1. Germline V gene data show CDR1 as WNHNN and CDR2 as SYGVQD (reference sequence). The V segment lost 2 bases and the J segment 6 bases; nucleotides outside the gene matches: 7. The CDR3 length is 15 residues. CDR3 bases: TGCGCCAGCAGTGAGGTGCCGGGACAGGGGTTCGAGCAGTACTTC. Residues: CASSEVPGQGFEQYF.

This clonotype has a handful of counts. CDR3 sequence (DNA): TGCGCCAGCAGCTTGGGGGACAGGCTCACCGGGGAGCTGTTTTTT. It codes for CASSLGDRLTGELFF. The J gene is TRBJ2-2, the V gene TRBV5-1, with 8 bases aligning to TRBD1. In germline, CDR1 is SGHRS, CDR2 YFSETQ. The CDR3 is 15 amino acids. The trim removed 0 bases at V and 4 bases at J, leaving 2 bases unmatched.

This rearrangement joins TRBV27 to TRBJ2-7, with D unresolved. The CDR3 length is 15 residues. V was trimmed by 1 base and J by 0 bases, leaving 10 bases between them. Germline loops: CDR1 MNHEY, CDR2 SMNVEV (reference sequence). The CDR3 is CASSLYLDGSYEQYF. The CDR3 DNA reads TGTGCCAGCAGTTTATACCTAGACGGCTCCTACGAGCAGTACTTC.

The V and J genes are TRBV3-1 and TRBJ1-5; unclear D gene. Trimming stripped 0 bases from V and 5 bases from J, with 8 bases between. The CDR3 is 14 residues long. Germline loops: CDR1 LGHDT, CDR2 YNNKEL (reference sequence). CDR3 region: CASSQDGPYQPQHF. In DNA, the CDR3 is TGTGCCAGCAGCCAAGACGGTCCTTATCAGCCCCAGCATTTT.

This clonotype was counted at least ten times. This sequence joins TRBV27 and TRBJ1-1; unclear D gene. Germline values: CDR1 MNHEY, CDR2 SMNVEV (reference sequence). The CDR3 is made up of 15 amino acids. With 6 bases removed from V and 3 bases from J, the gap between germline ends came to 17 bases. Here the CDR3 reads CASSLLRTLDTEAFF. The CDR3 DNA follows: TGTGCCAGCAGCCTTTTACGGACCCTGGACACTGAAGCTTTCTTT.

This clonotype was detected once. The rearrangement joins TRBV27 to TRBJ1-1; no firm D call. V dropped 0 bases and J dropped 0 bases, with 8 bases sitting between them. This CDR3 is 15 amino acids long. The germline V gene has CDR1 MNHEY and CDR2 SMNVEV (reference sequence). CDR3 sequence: CASSLSGRLNTEAFF. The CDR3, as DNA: TGTGCCAGCAGTTTATCCGGACGGCTGAACACTGAAGCTTTCTTT.

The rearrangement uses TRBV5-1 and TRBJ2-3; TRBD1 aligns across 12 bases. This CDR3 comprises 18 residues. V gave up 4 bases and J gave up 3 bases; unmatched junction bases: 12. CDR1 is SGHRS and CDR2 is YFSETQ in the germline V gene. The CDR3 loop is CASSARDRGRGGTDTQYF. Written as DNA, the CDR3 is TGCGCCAGCAGCGCCCGGGACAGGGGGCGAGGAGGGACAGATACGCAGTATTTT.

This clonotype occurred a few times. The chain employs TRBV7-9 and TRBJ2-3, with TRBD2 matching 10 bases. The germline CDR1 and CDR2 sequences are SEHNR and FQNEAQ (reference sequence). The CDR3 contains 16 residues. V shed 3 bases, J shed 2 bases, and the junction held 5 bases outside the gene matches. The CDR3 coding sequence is TGTGCCAGCAGCTTGGCTAGCGGGAGATCCACAGATACGCAGTATTTT. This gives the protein CASSLASGRSTDTQYF.

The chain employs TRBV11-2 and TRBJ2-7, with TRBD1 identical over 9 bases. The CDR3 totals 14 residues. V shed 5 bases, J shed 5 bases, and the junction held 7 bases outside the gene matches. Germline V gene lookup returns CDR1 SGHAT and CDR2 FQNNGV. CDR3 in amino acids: CASSPGTGFDEQYF. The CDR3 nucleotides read TGTGCCAGCAGCCCCGGGACAGGGTTTGACGAGCAGTACTTC.

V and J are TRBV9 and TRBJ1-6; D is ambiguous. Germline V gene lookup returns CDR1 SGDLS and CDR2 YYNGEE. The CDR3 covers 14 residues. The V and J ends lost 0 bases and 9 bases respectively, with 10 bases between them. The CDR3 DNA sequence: TGTGCCAGCAGCGTAGGAGGTCTAGGTTCACCCCTCCACTTT. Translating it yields CASSVGGLGSPLHF.

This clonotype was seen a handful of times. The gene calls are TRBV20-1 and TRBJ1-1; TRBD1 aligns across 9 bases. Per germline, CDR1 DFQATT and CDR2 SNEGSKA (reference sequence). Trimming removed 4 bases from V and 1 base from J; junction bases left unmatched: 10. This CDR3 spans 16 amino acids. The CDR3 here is CSATPGQGRRNTEAFF. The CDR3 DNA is TGCAGTGCTACACCGGGACAGGGTCGAAGGAACACTGAAGCTTTCTTT.

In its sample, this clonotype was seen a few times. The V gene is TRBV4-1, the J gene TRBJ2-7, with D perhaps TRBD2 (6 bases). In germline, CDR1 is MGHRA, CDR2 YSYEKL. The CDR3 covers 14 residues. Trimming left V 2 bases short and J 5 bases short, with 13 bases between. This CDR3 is CASSQSGGKDEQYF. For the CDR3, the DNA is TGCGCCAGCAGCCAATCTGGGGGGAAGGACGAGCAGTACTTC.

The CDR3 region is CAWTSGMYEQYF. The DNA of the CDR3 is TGTGCCTGGACTAGCGGGATGTACGAGCAGTACTTC. This rearrangement joins TRBV30 to TRBJ2-7; 9 positions agree with TRBD2. Germline CDR1 GTSNPN, CDR2 SVGIG (reference sequence). Trimming cost V 4 bases and J 4 bases; bases outside gene matches: 2. The CDR3 runs 12 residues.

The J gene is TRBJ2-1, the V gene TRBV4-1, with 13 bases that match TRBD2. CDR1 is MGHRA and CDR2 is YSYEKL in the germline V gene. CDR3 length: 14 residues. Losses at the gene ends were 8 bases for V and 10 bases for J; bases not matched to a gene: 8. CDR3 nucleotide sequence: TGCGCCAGCTCTTGGACTAGCGGGAGCCCCGAGCAGTTCTTC. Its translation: CASSWTSGSPEQFF.

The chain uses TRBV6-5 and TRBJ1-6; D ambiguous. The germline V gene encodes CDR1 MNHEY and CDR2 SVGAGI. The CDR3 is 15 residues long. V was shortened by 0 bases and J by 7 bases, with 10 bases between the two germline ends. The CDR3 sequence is CASSYSTRGNSPLHF. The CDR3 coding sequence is TGTGCCAGCAGTTACTCGACGCGAGGCAATTCACCCCTCCACTTT.

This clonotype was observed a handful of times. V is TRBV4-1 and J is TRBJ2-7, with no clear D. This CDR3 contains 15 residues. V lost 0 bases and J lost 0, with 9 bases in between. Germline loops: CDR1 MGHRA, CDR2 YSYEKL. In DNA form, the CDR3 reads TGCGCCAGCAGCCAAGAAGACACAAACTCCTACGAGCAGTACTTC. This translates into CASSQEDTNSYEQYF.

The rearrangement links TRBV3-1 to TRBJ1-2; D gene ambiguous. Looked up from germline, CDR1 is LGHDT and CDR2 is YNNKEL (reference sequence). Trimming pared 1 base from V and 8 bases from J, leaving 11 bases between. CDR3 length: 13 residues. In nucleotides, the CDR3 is TGTGCCAGCAGCCAAGCATATCCGCCGGGCTACACCTTC. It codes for CASSQAYPPGYTF.

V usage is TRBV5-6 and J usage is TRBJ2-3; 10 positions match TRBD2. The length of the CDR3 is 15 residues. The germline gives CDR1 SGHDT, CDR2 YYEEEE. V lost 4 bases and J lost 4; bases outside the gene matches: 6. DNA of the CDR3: TGTGCCAGCAGCCCTCTAGCGGGAGTTGCAGATACGCAGTATTTT. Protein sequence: CASSPLAGVADTQYF. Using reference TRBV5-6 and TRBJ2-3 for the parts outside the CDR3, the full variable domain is DAGVTQSPTHLIKTRGQQVTLRCSPKSGHDTVSWYQQALGQGPQFIFQYYEEEERQRGNFPDRFSGHQFPNYSSELNVNALLLGDSALYLCASSPLAGVADTQYFGPGTRLTVL.

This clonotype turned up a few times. This CDR3 reads CATLNPAQDTQYF. In DNA, the CDR3 is TGTGCCACCCTCAATCCCGCACAGGATACGCAGTATTTT. This chain links TRBV15 with TRBJ2-3; no reliable D call. The V and J ends lost 8 bases and 6 bases respectively, with 15 bases between them. CDR1 and CDR2 (germline): LNHNV, YYDKDF (reference sequence). The CDR3 has 13 residues.

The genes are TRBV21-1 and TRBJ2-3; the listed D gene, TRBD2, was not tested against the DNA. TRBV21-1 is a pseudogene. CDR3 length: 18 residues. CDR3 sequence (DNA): TGTGCCAGCAGCATCGAACGTTGTGGGAGGAATAGCACAGATACGCAGTATTTT. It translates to CASSIERCGRNSTDTQYF.

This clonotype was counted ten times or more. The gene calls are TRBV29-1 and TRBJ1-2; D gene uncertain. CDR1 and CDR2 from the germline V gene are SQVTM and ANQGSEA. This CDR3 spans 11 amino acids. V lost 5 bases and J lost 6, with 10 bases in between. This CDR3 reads CSVYNSHGYTF. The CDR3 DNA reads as TGCAGCGTTTATAACAGTCATGGCTACACCTTC.

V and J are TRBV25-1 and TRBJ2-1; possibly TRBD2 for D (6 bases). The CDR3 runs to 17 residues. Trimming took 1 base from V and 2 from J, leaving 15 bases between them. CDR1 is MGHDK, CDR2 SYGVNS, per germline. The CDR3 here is CASSEWAGSSTYNEQFF. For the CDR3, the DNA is TGTGCCAGCAGTGAATGGGCGGGGTCCTCAACCTACAATGAGCAGTTCTTC.